The entry below gives a single T cell receptor beta chain sequence along with its context. TCRdb's table, derived via immunoSEQ multiplex PCR, lists solely in-frame clones and lacks some. The repertoire includes 15,000 to 20,000 clones, approximately 70% of them detected once, and 4.2% sits in the top ten. Trimming took off 4 bases at V and 5 bases at J, with 21 bases between the two ends. The germline CDR1 and CDR2 sequences are MGHRA and YSYEKL. The CDR3 has 16 amino acids. This record comes from a study of T cell repertoires in ileal Crohn's disease. As for time point: neoterminal ileum biopsy at postoperative endoscopy, about 6 months after surgery.

Sequences were obtained from ileal tissue. The receptor was isolated from an adult with Crohn's disease. The chain employs TRBV4-1 and TRBJ2-7; D is possibly TRBD2 (6 bases). The CDR3 protein is CASSPPFGAGRDEQYF. Here the CDR3 DNA reads TGCGCCAGCAGCCCTCCCTTCGGGGCGGGAAGGGACGAGCAGTACTTC.